These 32 T cell receptor beta chains share one sample of origin, sequenced in a study of CD8 T cells in ankylosing spondylitis. TCRdb re-called the 5' RACE reads through MiXCR, storing one row per CDR3 protein. The table has about 400,000 distinct CDR3 sequences, under 25% seen once; the top ten hold around 17%. Antigens for these TCRs are unknown. Points from the study as a whole: Ankylosing spondylitis blood seemed to carry a telltale TCR beta motif made of several highly homologous variants.

Material for sequencing was blood, either unsorted or a sorted T cell fraction (not recorded which). The receptors were gathered from a male donor with ankylosing spondylitis.

The rearrangement joins TRBV5-1 to TRBJ2-1; D gene uncertain. Germline lookup yields CDR1 SGHRS and CDR2 YFSETQ. Trimming removed 3 bases at V and 0 bases at J, with 7 bases between. The CDR3 consists of 14 residues. CDR3 sequence: CASSSWSSYNEQFF. For the CDR3, the DNA is TGCGCCAGCAGCTCGTGGAGCTCCTACAATGAGCAGTTCTTC.

The V call is TRBV14, the J call TRBJ1-6; unclear D gene. Trimming removed 6 bases at V and 0 bases at J, with 9 bases between. The CDR3 consists of 15 residues. In germline, CDR1 is SGHDN, CDR2 FVKESK. The DNA for the CDR3 is TGTGCCAGCAGTTCAGACCACTCCTATAATTCACCCCTCCACTTT. It encodes CASSSDHSYNSPLHF. Looking up the rest from reference TRBV14 and TRBJ1-6 gives the full variable domain: EAGVTQFPSHSVIEKGQTVTLRCDPISGHDNLYWYRRVMGKEIKFLLHFVKESKQDESGMPNNRFLAERTGGTYSTLKVQPAELEDSGVYFCASSSDHSYNSPLHFGNGTRLTVT.

This chain uses TRBV11-3 with TRBJ2-4, with unresolved D. Between the trimmed V and J ends, which lost 0 bases and 13 bases, there was a span of 10 bases. Germline loops: CDR1 SGHNT, CDR2 YENEEA. This CDR3 has 12 amino acids. The CDR3 region has the DNA TGTGCCAGCAGCTTAGAAACGGCAGGCCAGTACTTC. Protein sequence: CASSLETAGQYF.

This clonotype appeared a few times. This chain links TRBV30 with TRBJ1-1; D remains unclear. This CDR3 has 13 residues. Trimming left V 6 bases short and J 5 bases short, with 16 bases between. From germline, CDR1 is GTSNPN and CDR2 SVGIG (reference sequence). CDR3 sequence: CACTRSMGTEAFF. Written as DNA, the CDR3 is TGTGCCTGTACCCGGTCTATGGGGACTGAAGCTTTCTTT.

This clonotype was observed many times. The rearrangement links TRBV28 to TRBJ2-7, with a weak D call TRBD2 (5 bases). The ends were cut back, 6 bases at V and 1 base at J, with 19 bases in the middle. This CDR3 is 16 amino acids long. The V gene's germline CDR1 is MDHEN and CDR2 SYDVKM. CDR3 region: CASSFFTRRRSYEQYF. In DNA form, the CDR3 reads TGTGCCAGCAGCTTTTTCACTAGGCGAAGGTCCTACGAGCAGTACTTC.

Many counts were recorded for this clonotype. The chain combines TRBV4-1 with TRBJ2-2; the D gene is possibly TRBD1 (5 bases). The V gene lost 4 bases and the J gene lost 4 bases, with 10 bases spanning the gap. This CDR3 has 14 amino acids. Per the germline V gene, CDR1 is MGHRA and CDR2 is YSYEKL. The CDR3 loop reads CASSLDKGTGELFF. The CDR3 DNA is TGCGCCAGCAGCCTGGACAAGGGCACCGGGGAGCTGTTTTTT.

This chain links TRBV24-1 with TRBJ1-1, with TRBD1 matching 8 bases. Germline assignment: CDR1 KGHDR and CDR2 SFDVKD. The CDR3 loop spans 13 amino acids. Trimming cost V 4 bases and J 4 bases; bases outside gene matches: 1. The CDR3 DNA reads TGTGCCACCAGTGACGGACAGGGCACTGAAGCTTTCTTT. Translating it yields CATSDGQGTEAFF.

This clonotype has ten or more counts. The rearrangement links TRBV29-1 to TRBJ2-5; D remains unclear. The V and J ends lost 0 bases and 1 base respectively, with 9 bases between them. Germline loops: CDR1 SQVTM, CDR2 ANQGSEA. The CDR3 covers 14 residues. In DNA form, the CDR3 reads TGCAGCGTTGAAGATCTTGGCAGCCAAGAGACCCAGTACTTC. It translates to CSVEDLGSQETQYF.

J is TRBJ2-2 and V is TRBV30, with 7 bases aligning to TRBD1. J was trimmed by 0 bases and V by 8 bases; bases with no gene match: 6. Germline V lookup: CDR1 GTSNPN, CDR2 SVGIG (reference sequence). This CDR3 has 14 residues. This chain's CDR3 is CAGRTGSNTGELFF. CDR3 DNA: TGTGCCGGGCGGACAGGATCGAACACCGGGGAGCTGTTTTTT.

V gene TRBV14 combines with J gene TRBJ1-1; TRBD1 might be the D (5 bases). Germline lookup yields CDR1 SGHDN and CDR2 FVKESK. The CDR3 contains 18 residues. V lost 1 base, J lost 1 base, and 19 bases lay in between. This chain's CDR3 is CASSQGGTDRWRNTEAFF. The CDR3 nucleotides are TGTGCCAGCAGCCAAGGCGGGACGGATCGGTGGAGGAACACTGAAGCTTTCTTT.

V usage is TRBV24-1 and J usage is TRBJ2-1, with 8 positions matching TRBD1. CDR1 and CDR2 from the germline V gene are KGHDR and SFDVKD. Trimming at V came to 4 bases and at J to 10 bases, leaving 8 bases not matched to a gene. This CDR3 is built from 14 residues. CDR3 loop: CATSDPDRGREQFF. CDR3 in DNA: TGTGCCACCAGTGACCCTGACAGGGGACGCGAGCAGTTCTTC.

This clonotype occurred many times. This chain connects TRBV5-1 to TRBJ2-3; D perhaps matches TRBD1 (5 bases). Trimming took off 2 bases at V and 2 bases at J, with 12 bases between the two ends. CDR1 SGHRS and CDR2 YFSETQ come from the germline V gene. The CDR3 runs to 15 residues. CDR3 in amino acids: CASSFVAGNTDTQYF. The DNA for the CDR3 is TGCGCCAGCAGCTTCGTTGCAGGGAACACAGATACGCAGTATTTT.

At least ten counts were recorded for this clonotype. The J gene is TRBJ2-5, the V gene TRBV29-1, with D maybe TRBD2 (5 bases). CDR3 length: 11 amino acids. Germline CDR1 and CDR2: SQVTM and ANQGSEA. The CDR3 reads CGSGVGETQYF. In nucleotides, the CDR3 is TGCGGCTCCGGGGTCGGGGAGACCCAGTACTTC.

The rearrangement links TRBV14 to TRBJ2-1; weak D call: TRBD2 (5 bases). Trimming cost V 0 bases and J 4 bases, with 10 bases left between them. In germline, CDR1 is SGHDN, CDR2 FVKESK. This CDR3 is 15 amino acids long. Here the CDR3 DNA reads TGTGCCAGCAGCCAAGATCTTCCGGGGTACAATGAGCAGTTCTTC. Translated, it gives CASSQDLPGYNEQFF.

This chain uses TRBV12-3 or TRBV12-4 with TRBJ2-7, with D perhaps TRBD1 (5 bases). The V end lost 5 bases, the J end lost 3 bases, and 17 bases lay between the germline ends. The CDR3 has 15 amino acids. CDR3 sequence (DNA): TGTGCCAGCAGTCCATCACAGGAAATCCACTACGAGCAGTACTTC. Protein product: CASSPSQEIHYEQYF.

The sample holds a few counts of this clonotype. The chain carries TRBV9 and TRBJ1-1, with a weak D call TRBD1 (6 bases). Germline V CDR1 and CDR2: SGDLS, YYNGEE. V was shortened by 0 bases and J by 8 bases, with 14 bases between the two germline ends. This CDR3 contains 14 residues. CDR3 region: CASSVETVGTEAFF. CDR3 coding DNA: TGTGCCAGCAGCGTAGAGACAGTCGGGACAGAAGCTTTCTTT.

Only a few counts were recorded for this clonotype. The V and J genes are TRBV24-1 and TRBJ1-5; the D gene is possibly TRBD1 (5 bases). Trimming shortened V by 3 bases and J by 2 bases, and 13 bases separated the two germline ends. Germline CDR1 KGHDR, CDR2 SFDVKD. The CDR3 is 16 residues long. CDR3 residues: CATSDTSGGGNQPQHF. The CDR3 region has the DNA TGTGCCACCAGTGATACCTCGGGGGGGGGCAATCAGCCCCAGCATTTT.

V and J are TRBV20-1 and TRBJ2-3, with a tentative D call TRBD1 (5 bases). V was pared by 3 bases and J by 0 bases, with 13 bases between. There are 15 residues in the CDR3. CDR1 DFQATT and CDR2 SNEGSKA come from the germline V gene (reference sequence). This CDR3 reads CSARGRQGSTDTQYF. In DNA, the CDR3 is TGCAGTGCTAGGGGGCGGCAAGGTAGCACAGATACGCAGTATTTT.

The chain combines TRBV6-5 with TRBJ1-4, with D tentatively TRBD1 (5 bases). V gave up 2 bases and J gave up 4 bases, with 17 bases separating them. Germline CDR1 is MNHEY and CDR2 is SVGAGI. The CDR3 is 17 amino acids. The chain's CDR3 is CASSYAGGTGNNEKLFF. The CDR3 DNA reads as TGTGCCAGCAGTTACGCCGGAGGGACGGGGAATAATGAAAAACTGTTTTTT.

This chain joins TRBV28 and TRBJ2-7; TRBD1 aligns across 8 bases. Trimming removed 10 bases from V and 6 bases from J; junction bases left unmatched: 8. The CDR3 consists of 12 residues. Germline lookup yields CDR1 MDHEN and CDR2 SYDVKM. The CDR3 nucleotides are TGTGCCAACATCAGCACAGGGGGCGAGCAGTACTTC. As protein: CANISTGGEQYF.

The chain links TRBV5-5 to TRBJ2-7, with a weak D call TRBD1 (6 bases). V was clipped by 5 bases and J by 5 bases, with 17 bases between them. Germline V gene sequence: CDR1 SGHKS, CDR2 YYEKEE (reference sequence). CDR3 size: 14 residues. The CDR3 sequence is CASRKGGLSDEQYF. In nucleotides, the CDR3 is TGTGCCAGCAGAAAAGGGGGTTTAAGTGACGAGCAGTACTTC.

The J gene is TRBJ1-3, the V gene TRBV7-2; D gene ambiguous. Trimming pared 5 bases from V and 2 bases from J, leaving 10 bases between. The CDR3 consists of 14 residues. In germline, CDR1 is SGHTA, CDR2 FQGNSA. The CDR3 sequence: CASSHKRPGNTIYF. As DNA, the CDR3 is TGTGCCAGCAGCCATAAACGACCTGGAAACACCATATATTTT.

This clonotype was counted a few times. The chain uses TRBV20-1 and TRBJ2-1; 7 nucleotides line up with TRBD2. The CDR3 length is 13 residues. The germline CDR1 and CDR2 sequences are DFQATT and SNEGSKA (reference sequence). J lost 3 bases, V lost 7 bases, and 6 bases had no gene match. CDR3 sequence reads: CSVRASGYNEQFF. DNA for the CDR3: TGCAGTGTACGGGCTAGCGGCTACAATGAGCAGTTCTTC.

This clonotype has a count of ten or more. The chain is built from TRBV5-1 and TRBJ2-1; 8 positions match TRBD2. Germline loops: CDR1 SGHRS, CDR2 YFSETQ. Germline trimming cut 4 bases from V and 5 bases from J; bases unmatched to any gene: 5. This CDR3 is built from 14 residues. DNA of the CDR3: TGCGCCAGCAGCCCCCTACTAGCGGACAATGAGCAGTTCTTC. As protein: CASSPLLADNEQFF.

The genes are TRBV7-2 and TRBJ1-5; possibly TRBD1 for D (6 bases). V was trimmed by 6 bases and J by 7 bases, leaving 16 bases between them. CDR1 and CDR2 (germline): SGHTA, FQGNSA. This CDR3 is 14 amino acids long. DNA of the CDR3: TGTGCCAGCAGTCAACCAGGGGAGGTACAGCCCCAGCATTTT. It encodes CASSQPGEVQPQHF.

This clonotype appeared a few times. Here the CDR3 DNA reads TGTGCCAGCAGGCCCTGGGGGCAAGATAACACTGAAGCTTTCTTT. It specifies CASRPWGQDNTEAFF. The chain carries TRBV6-1 and TRBJ1-1; possible D gene TRBD1, 6 bases. V lost 6 bases and J lost 2, with 16 bases in between. The CDR3 has 15 residues. The germline CDR1 and CDR2 sequences are MNHNS and SASEGT.

Only a few counts were recorded for this clonotype. The chain recombines TRBV12-3 or TRBV12-4 with TRBJ2-3, with TRBD2 matching 14 bases. With 4 bases clipped from V and 2 bases from J, the junction kept 2 bases outside the gene matches. This CDR3 region has 16 residues. The CDR3 region has the DNA TGTGCCAGCAGTTGGGGACTAGCGGGAGTCACAGATACGCAGTATTTT. The encoded protein is CASSWGLAGVTDTQYF.

The rearrangement joins TRBV25-1 to TRBJ1-3; D is undetermined. This CDR3 is built from 15 residues. Germline V gene data show CDR1 as MGHDK and CDR2 as SYGVNS. V gave up 3 bases and J gave up 4 bases, with 13 bases separating them. In nucleotides, the CDR3 is TGTGCCAGCAGTGAGCTGACGGTGGGAGGAAACACCATATATTTT. This gives the protein CASSELTVGGNTIYF.

This clonotype occurred once. This rearrangement joins TRBV7-2 to TRBJ2-1; 7 bases are a match to TRBD1. This CDR3 is 16 amino acids long. Per the germline V gene, CDR1 is SGHTA and CDR2 is FQGNSA. V lost 5 bases to trimming and J lost 9 bases; unmatched junction nucleotides: 16. CDR3 coding DNA: TGTGCCAGCAGCCCGCCTGGGACCATCCCAGGGGGTGAGCAGTTCTTC. Encoded protein: CASSPPGTIPGGEQFF. The entire variable domain, with the rest obtained from reference TRBV7-2 and TRBJ2-1, is as follows: GAGVSQSPSNKVTEKGKDVELRCDPISGHTALYWYRQSLGQGLEFLIYFQGNSAPDKSGLPSDRFSAERTGGSVSTLTIQRTQQEDSAVYLCASSPPGTIPGGEQFFGPGTRLTVL.

The table lists this clonotype with a count of one. The chain employs TRBV20-1 and TRBJ2-1; 12 nucleotides agree with TRBD2. The germline CDR1 and CDR2 sequences are DFQATT and SNEGSKA (reference sequence). This CDR3 is 17 amino acids long. V was clipped by 2 bases and J by 6 bases; unmatched bases: 11. CDR3 protein: CSARSLAGGWQGNEQFF. The CDR3 coding sequence is TGCAGTGCTAGATCACTAGCGGGAGGTTGGCAGGGCAATGAGCAGTTCTTC.

The V call is TRBV4-3, the J call TRBJ2-2; D perhaps matches TRBD1 (6 bases). From germline, CDR1 is LGHNA and CDR2 YSLEER. The germline V and J ends were trimmed by 0 bases and 3 bases, with 11 bases remaining between them. The CDR3 sequence is 16 residues long. CDR3 amino acids: CASSQETGGDTGELFF. For the CDR3, the DNA is TGCGCCAGCAGCCAAGAGACAGGAGGTGACACCGGGGAGCTGTTTTTT.

In its sample, this clonotype was seen many times. The chain is built from TRBV12-3 or TRBV12-4 and TRBJ2-1, with D maybe TRBD2 (6 bases). The CDR3 is 18 amino acids. V gave up 5 bases and J gave up 0 bases, with 20 bases separating them. CDR3 DNA: TGTGCCAGCAGTCCTTCTTATAGCGGCCGAAGCTCCTACAATGAGCAGTTCTTC. As protein: CASSPSYSGRSSYNEQFF.